Below are 28 T cell receptor beta chains sequenced from a single sample in a study of monozygotic twins with inflammatory bowel disease. TCRdb re-called the 5' RACE reads; every CDR3 protein appears as one record, without DNA. The listing contains 350,000 to 550,000 distinct CDR3 sequences. Sample: blood. These receptors were collected from a human donor with ulcerative colitis or Crohn's disease, or a healthy co-twin of an affected twin (not recorded which).

The rearrangement uses TRBV19 and TRBJ1-6; there is no DNA to check the TCRdb D call of TRBD1. Germline assignment: CDR1 LNHDA and CDR2 SQIVND (reference sequence). The CDR3 sequence is 13 residues long. The CDR3 protein is CASSVQGNSPLHF.

V gene TRBV20-1 combines with J gene TRBJ2-7; absent DNA, TCRdb's TRBD2 call cannot be checked. There are 13 residues in the CDR3. Per the germline V gene, CDR1 is DFQATT and CDR2 is SNEGSKA (reference sequence). Here the CDR3 reads CSARRGGNGEQYF.

The chain has TRBV5-1 and TRBJ2-1. Germline V gene data show CDR1 as SGHRS and CDR2 as YFSETQ. The CDR3 spans 11 residues. The CDR3 region is CASSLDRQQFF.

The rearrangement links TRBV5-1 to TRBJ2-1; TCRdb's D call of TRBD2 is untestable without DNA. Germline assignment: CDR1 SGHRS and CDR2 YFSETQ. The CDR3 is made up of 17 amino acids. Here the CDR3 reads CASLPFPGLAGNNEQFF. Full variable domain (missing parts from reference TRBV5-1 and TRBJ2-1): KAGVTQTPRYLIKTRGQQVTLSCSPISGHRSVSWYQQTPGQGLQFLFEYFSETQRNKGNFPGRFSGRQFSNSRSEMNVSTLELGDSALYLCASLPFPGLAGNNEQFFGPGTRLTVL.

The chain employs TRBV5-1 and TRBJ2-3; the TCRdb D gene call, TRBD1, has no DNA to confirm it. CDR1 is SGHRS and CDR2 is YFSETQ in the germline V gene. The CDR3 covers 14 residues. CDR3 amino acids: CASSSPEGADTQYF.

The V call is TRBV12-5, the J call TRBJ2-7. There are 14 residues in the CDR3. The germline V gene has CDR1 LGHNT and CDR2 FRNRAP. CDR3 amino acids: CASGLEQGPYEQYF.

The chain employs TRBV4-1 and TRBJ1-1; the TCRdb D gene call, TRBD1, has no DNA to confirm it. Looked up from germline, CDR1 is MGHRA and CDR2 is YSYEKL. This CDR3 is built from 13 residues. The CDR3 spells CASSREDNTEAFF.

This rearrangement joins TRBV12-3 or TRBV12-4 to TRBJ2-1; TCRdb designates TRBD1, a call that cannot be tested without DNA. The CDR3 runs to 16 residues. The CDR3 region is CASSPQVKRTYNEQFF.

V usage is TRBV5-1 and J usage is TRBJ2-7. CDR1 and CDR2 from the germline V gene are SGHRS and YFSETQ. The CDR3 is made up of 13 amino acids. CDR3 region: CASSLVSGYEQYF.

V is TRBV6-2 or TRBV6-3 and J is TRBJ1-2. The CDR3 has 15 amino acids. Germline CDR1 and CDR2: MNHEY and SVGEGT. The CDR3 region is CASSYPTAGPDGYTF.

The chain has TRBV18 and TRBJ2-1. The CDR3 covers 16 residues. Germline V gene lookup returns CDR1 KGHSH and CDR2 LQKENI. This CDR3 reads CASSPFSGKSVNEQFF.

V usage is TRBV12-3 or TRBV12-4 and J usage is TRBJ2-7; TCRdb returns TRBD1, unconfirmable since there is no DNA. The CDR3 covers 17 residues. The CDR3 spells CASSSYPLGTSTYEQYF.

This chain links TRBV7-3 with TRBJ1-1; TCRdb gives TRBD1 as the D gene, but with no DNA this cannot be confirmed. From germline, CDR1 is SGHTA and CDR2 FQGTGA. The CDR3 spans 15 residues. This chain's CDR3 is CASSPTTGGDTEAFF. Variable domain in full (rest from reference TRBV7-3 and TRBJ1-1): GAGVSQTPSNKVTEKGKYVELRCDPISGHTALYWYRQSLGQGPEFLIYFQGTGAADDSGLPNDRFFAVRPEGSVSTLKIQRTERGDSAVYLCASSPTTGGDTEAFFGQGTRLTVV.

The chain carries TRBV5-1 and TRBJ2-2; TCRdb's D gene call, TRBD1, goes unchecked for lack of DNA. From germline, CDR1 is SGHRS and CDR2 YFSETQ. The CDR3 contains 15 residues. The CDR3 spells CASSLEAGDTGELCF.

The CDR3: CASSMTSWDNEQFF. The chain carries TRBV18 and TRBJ2-1; checking the TCRdb D call of TRBD2 is not possible without DNA. The germline CDR1 and CDR2 sequences are KGHSH and LQKENI. The CDR3 has 14 residues.

V usage is TRBV20-1 and J usage is TRBJ2-7; TCRdb's D call, TRBD2, is unchecked because there is no DNA. This CDR3 has 15 amino acids. CDR1 is DFQATT, CDR2 SNEGSKA, per germline (reference sequence). The CDR3: CSAAPGTSGSYEQYF.

This rearrangement joins TRBV7-9 to TRBJ1-6; absent DNA, TCRdb's TRBD1 call cannot be checked. The CDR3 is 14 residues long. Germline-derived CDR1 and CDR2 are SEHNR and FQNEAQ (reference sequence). The CDR3 spells CASSQGQNNSPLHF.

This chain uses TRBV19 with TRBJ2-3; TCRdb's D call, TRBD1, is unchecked because there is no DNA. CDR3 length equals 15 residues. CDR1 is LNHDA and CDR2 is SQIVND in the germline V gene (reference sequence). CDR3 in amino acids: CASRPTGGLLDTQYF.

The rearrangement links TRBV5-5 to TRBJ1-6; absent DNA, TCRdb's TRBD1 call cannot be checked. This CDR3 spans 16 amino acids. The germline gives CDR1 SGHKS, CDR2 YYEKEE (reference sequence). CDR3 protein: CASSLSTGWATSPLHF.

CDR3 sequence: CASSENSGTGITEAFF. The chain joins TRBV7-9 to TRBJ1-1; as DNA is missing, the TRBD1 call by TCRdb cannot be tested. The germline V gene encodes CDR1 SEHNR and CDR2 FQNEAQ (reference sequence). The CDR3 has 16 residues.

The chain carries TRBV5-1 and TRBJ2-1; TCRdb proposes TRBD1, but this gene call is untestable without DNA. This CDR3 contains 15 residues. CDR1 and CDR2 from the germline V gene are SGHRS and YFSETQ. CDR3 sequence: CASSLSGGRYNEQFF.

The gene calls are TRBV7-6 and TRBJ2-1. The CDR3 has 14 residues. Germline V lookup: CDR1 SGHVS, CDR2 FNYEAQ. The CDR3 protein is CASSLVGNNNEQFF. Combining the CDR3 with reference TRBV7-6 and TRBJ2-1 gives the whole variable domain GAGVSQSPRYKVTKRGQDVALRCDPISGHVSLYWYRQALGQGPEFLTYFNYEAQQDKSGLPNDRFSAERPEGSISTLTIQRTEQRDSAMYRCASSLVGNNNEQFFGPGTRLTVL.

The V and J genes are TRBV5-1 and TRBJ2-4; TCRdb's D call of TRBD1 is untestable without DNA. The CDR3 spans 16 residues. CDR1 is SGHRS, CDR2 YFSETQ, per germline. The CDR3 here is CASSLEGVDRGNIQYF.

The chain links TRBV12-3 or TRBV12-4 to TRBJ2-7; TCRdb designates TRBD2, a call that cannot be tested without DNA. The length of the CDR3 is 14 residues. The CDR3 loop reads CASSGPSGGYEQYF.

The chain joins TRBV12-3 or TRBV12-4 to TRBJ2-6. The CDR3 runs 12 residues. The CDR3 here is CASSPLANVLTF.

The genes are TRBV5-6 and TRBJ1-2; the TCRdb D gene call, TRBD1, has no DNA to confirm it. Germline V gene lookup returns CDR1 SGHDT and CDR2 YYEEEE. CDR3 length: 13 amino acids. CDR3 amino acids: CASSIGASGGYTF.

The chain recombines TRBV27 with TRBJ2-1; TCRdb picks TRBD2, but there is no DNA to check that call. There are 15 residues in the CDR3. From germline, CDR1 is MNHEY and CDR2 SMNVEV (reference sequence). The CDR3 loop is CASRVAGAPYNEQFF.

This chain connects TRBV4-1 to TRBJ2-3; TCRdb reports TRBD1, a call that lacks DNA to check it against. The CDR3 loop spans 15 amino acids. The germline CDR1 and CDR2 sequences are MGHRA and YSYEKL. The CDR3 reads CASSLQRGGSDTQYF.